This entry features one T cell receptor (beta chain) sequence. Its antigen is unidentified. The CDR3 sequence is 13 residues long. The V gene lost 4 bases and the J gene lost 3 bases, with 7 bases spanning the gap. Germline V CDR1 and CDR2: KGHSH, LQKENI. The data were taken from a study of T cell responses to AZD1222 COVID-19 vaccine. Regarding the study as a whole: Just a handful of AZD1222 recipients tested seropositive at baseline.

This table comes from immunoSEQ multiplex PCR, and its TCRdb copy is limited to in-frame clones, with some not included. The profile covers 170,000 or so clones, with around 90% appearing a single time and roughly 2.5% taken by the ten largest. This clonotype was sampled from an adult in good health. The sequencing used peripheral blood, collected on day 0 of AZD1222 vaccination. V gene TRBV18 combines with J gene TRBJ2-1; D might be TRBD1 (5 bases). The DNA for the CDR3 is TGTGCCAGCTCACATGACAGCTACAATGAGCAGTTCTTC. Its protein is CASSHDSYNEQFF.